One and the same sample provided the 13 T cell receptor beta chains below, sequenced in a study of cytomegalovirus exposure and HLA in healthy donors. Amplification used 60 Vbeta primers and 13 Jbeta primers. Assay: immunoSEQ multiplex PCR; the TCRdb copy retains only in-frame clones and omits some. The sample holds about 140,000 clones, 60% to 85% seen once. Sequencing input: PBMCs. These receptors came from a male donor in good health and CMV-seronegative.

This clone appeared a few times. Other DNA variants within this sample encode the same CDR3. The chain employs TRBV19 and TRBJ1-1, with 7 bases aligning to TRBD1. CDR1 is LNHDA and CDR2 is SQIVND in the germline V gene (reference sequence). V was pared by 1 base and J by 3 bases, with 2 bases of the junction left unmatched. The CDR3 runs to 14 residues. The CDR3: CASSIVGTDTEAFF. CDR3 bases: TGTGCCAGTAGTATAGTCGGGACAGACACTGAAGCTTTCTTT.

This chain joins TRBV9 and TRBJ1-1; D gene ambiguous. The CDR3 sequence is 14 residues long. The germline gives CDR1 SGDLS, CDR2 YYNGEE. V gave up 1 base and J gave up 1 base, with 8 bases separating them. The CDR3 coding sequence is TGTGCCAGCAGCGTATTTTCGGGGAACACTGAAGCTTTCTTT. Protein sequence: CASSVFSGNTEAFF.

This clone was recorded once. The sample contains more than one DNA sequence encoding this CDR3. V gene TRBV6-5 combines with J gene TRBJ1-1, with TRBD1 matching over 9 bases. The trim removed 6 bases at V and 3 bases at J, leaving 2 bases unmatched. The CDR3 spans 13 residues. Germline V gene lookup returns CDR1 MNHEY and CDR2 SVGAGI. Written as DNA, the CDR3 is TGTGCCAGCAGACGGGACAGGGACACTGAAGCTTTCTTT. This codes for CASRRDRDTEAFF.

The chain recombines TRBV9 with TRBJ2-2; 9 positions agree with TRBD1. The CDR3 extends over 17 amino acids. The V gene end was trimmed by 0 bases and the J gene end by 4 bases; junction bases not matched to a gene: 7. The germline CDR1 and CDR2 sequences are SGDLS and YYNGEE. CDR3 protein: CASSVAGTGSVTGELFF. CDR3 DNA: TGTGCCAGCAGCGTAGCCGGGACAGGGTCCGTCACCGGGGAGCTGTTTTTT.

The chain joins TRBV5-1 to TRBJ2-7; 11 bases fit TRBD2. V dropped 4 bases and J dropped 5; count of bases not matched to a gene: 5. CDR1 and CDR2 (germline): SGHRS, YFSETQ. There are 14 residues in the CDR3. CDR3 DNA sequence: TGCGCCAGCAGCCTAGCGGGAGGTCCGAACGAGCAGTACTTC. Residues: CASSLAGGPNEQYF.

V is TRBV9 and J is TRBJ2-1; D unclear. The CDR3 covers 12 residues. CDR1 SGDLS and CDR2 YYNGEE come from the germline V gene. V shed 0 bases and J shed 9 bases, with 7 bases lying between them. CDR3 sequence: CASSVGFSEQFF. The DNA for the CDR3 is TGTGCCAGCAGCGTAGGTTTCTCTGAGCAGTTCTTC.

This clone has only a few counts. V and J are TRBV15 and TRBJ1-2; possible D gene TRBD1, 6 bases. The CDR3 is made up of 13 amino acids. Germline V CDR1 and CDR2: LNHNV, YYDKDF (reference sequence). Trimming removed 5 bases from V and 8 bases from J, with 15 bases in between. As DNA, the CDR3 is TGTGCCACCAGCGGACAGACATGGGAGGGCTACACCTTC. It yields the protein CATSGQTWEGYTF.

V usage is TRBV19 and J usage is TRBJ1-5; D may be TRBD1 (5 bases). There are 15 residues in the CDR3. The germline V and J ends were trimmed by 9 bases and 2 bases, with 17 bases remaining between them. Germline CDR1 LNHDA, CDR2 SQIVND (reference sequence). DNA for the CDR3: TGTGCCAGCCGTACACCCAGGGAGGGCAATCAGCCCCAGCATTTT. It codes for CASRTPREGNQPQHF. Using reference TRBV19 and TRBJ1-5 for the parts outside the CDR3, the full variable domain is DGGITQSPKYLFRKEGQNVTLSCEQNLNHDAMYWYRQDPGQGLRLIYYSQIVNDFQKGDIAEGYSVSREKKESFPLTVTSAQKNPTAFYLCASRTPREGNQPQHFGDGTRLSIL.

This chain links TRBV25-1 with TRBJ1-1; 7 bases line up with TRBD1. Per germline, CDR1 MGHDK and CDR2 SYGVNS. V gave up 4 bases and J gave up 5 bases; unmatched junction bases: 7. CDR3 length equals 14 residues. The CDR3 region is CASSGTGRVTEAFF. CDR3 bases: TGTGCCAGCAGTGGGACAGGTCGGGTAACTGAAGCTTTCTTT.

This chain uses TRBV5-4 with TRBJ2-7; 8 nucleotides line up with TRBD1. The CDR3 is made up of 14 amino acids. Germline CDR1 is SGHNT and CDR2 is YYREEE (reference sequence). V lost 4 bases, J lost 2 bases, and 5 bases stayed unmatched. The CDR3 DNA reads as TGTGCCAGCAGCGCGGGACAGGTTACCTACGAGCAGTACTTC. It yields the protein CASSAGQVTYEQYF.

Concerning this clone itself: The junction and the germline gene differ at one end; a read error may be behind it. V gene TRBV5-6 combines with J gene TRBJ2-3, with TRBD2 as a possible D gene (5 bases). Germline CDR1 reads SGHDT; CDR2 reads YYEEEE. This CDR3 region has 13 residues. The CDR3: CASSLFSITRRDF. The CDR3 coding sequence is TGTGCCAGCAGCTTGTTTTCTATCACTCGGCGGGATTTT.

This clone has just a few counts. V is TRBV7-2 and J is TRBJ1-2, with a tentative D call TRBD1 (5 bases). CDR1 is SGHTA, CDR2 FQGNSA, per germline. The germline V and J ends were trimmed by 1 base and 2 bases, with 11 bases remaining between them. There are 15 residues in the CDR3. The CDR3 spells CASSLGQGDNYGYTF. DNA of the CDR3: TGTGCCAGCAGCTTAGGGCAGGGTGACAACTATGGCTACACCTTC.

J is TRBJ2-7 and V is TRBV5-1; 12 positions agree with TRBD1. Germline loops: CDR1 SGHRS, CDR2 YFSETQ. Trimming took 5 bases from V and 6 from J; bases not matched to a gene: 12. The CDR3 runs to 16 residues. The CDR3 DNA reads TGCGCCAGCAGACTAAGGGACAGGGGGCTTCTCTCCGAGCAGTACTTC. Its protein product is CASRLRDRGLLSEQYF.